What follows is one T cell receptor beta chain and its context. This receptor's antigen is unknown. Base qualities were left out, and no much larger clone turns up one base away. The data were taken from a study of T cells in Graves' hyperthyroidism and ophthalmopathy (dated 2019 in TCRdb). Study-wide context: Peripheral blood samples were taken at the time of initial diagnosis, prior to any treatment. TCR V-J signatures able to tell the groups apart were searched for in a discovery cohort of 90 to 100 patients, of whom 43 had Graves' ophthalmopathy and 55 to 60 had stable Graves' hyperthyroidism. An independent validation cohort of 18 to 20 hyperthyroidism patients and roughly 16 patients who later progressed to ophthalmopathy tested prospective prediction of ophthalmopathy. The 100 or so discovery patients were randomly divided into training and test sets at a 7:3 ratio. The study also compared thyroid tissue and blood T-cell repertoires from about six Graves' hyperthyroidism patients. After sampling, hyperthyroidism patients received methimazole starting at 30 mg daily, and ophthalmopathy patients received high-dose intravenous methylprednisolone. The paper reports TCR Vbeta CDR3 sequencing of roughly 140 peripheral blood samples: approximately 41 ophthalmopathy, some 80 hyperthyroidism and roughly 17 progressor patients.

The TCR beta CDR3 regions were amplified from the RNA transcripts. For the first round of RT-PCR on the TCR CDR3, the HTBI primer set was used together with the Qiagen OneStep RT-PCR kit. The libraries were constructed in a second round of multiplex PCR and then size-selected and purified. Sequencing of the libraries was done on an Illumina HiSeq2000 using paired-end 100 bp reads. The source study handled its data this way. Raw data were processed with SOAPnuke, discarding reads with adapters, uncalled bases, mean Phred below 15, or no exact constant-primer or identifier match. COPE v1.2.5 was used to merge the high-quality paired reads, and each unique nucleotide sequence was defined as a clonotype. Clonotypes were aligned to IMGT TRBV, TRBD and TRBJ reference segments using MiTCR v1.1. The analysis included only V-J combinations with a frequency above 0.0001, which together covered 99% to 99.2% of the repertoires. The TCS score was defined as F50 (clonal expansion) divided by E x V (chaos), with BLOSUM62-based TCRdist calculated between CDR3 peptides within each V-J. Welch's t-statistics and random forest reduced several hundred V-J features to 10 to 15, which were used in a naive Bayes classifier (R e1071). TCRdb trimmed the raw reads at Q25, called clones with MiXCR and kept productive beta chains. Duplicate CDR3 protein sequences are folded into a single record with the most common DNA and genes. These V and J calls rely on TCRdb rather than the paper's analysis. For this sample the table gives about 500,000 distinct CDR3 sequences, of which 13% to 15% were detected only once. Together, the top ten hold around a sixth of the sample.

Stable Graves' hyperthyroidism was defined as no progression to ophthalmopathy during 18 months of follow-up. Hyperthyroidism patients were newly diagnosed, with disease duration under 2 months, and aged 18 to 65 years. Any patient with an uncontrolled infection, another autoimmune disease, pregnancy or lactation was excluded. Diagnoses were based on clinical symptoms, serum thyroxine and TRAb, thyroid ultrasound and orbital computed tomography. Ficoll-Paque density gradient centrifugation was used to isolate PBMCs from approximately 10 ml of fresh peripheral blood. Total RNA was extracted using Trizol reagent, and RNA quality was assessed on an Agilent 2100 Bioanalyzer. CDR1 and CDR2, per the germline V gene (reference sequence), are GTSNPN and SVGIG. At the junction V is shortened by 1 base and J by 7 bases, with 14 bases in between. From the cysteine up to the valine, the CDR3 has a length of 13 residues. Just CDR3 DNA is preserved here, 39 bases in frame from base 1.

Study-wide findings and limitations: Most expanded thyroid clonotypes (frequency above 0.001) were also found in blood, which suggests that blood repertoires may mirror thyroid immune responses. Sample size was not statistically predetermined, and blinding of investigators to group allocation was not performed. During validation, the model predicted progression to ophthalmopathy a median of around 7 months ahead of onset, with approximately 71% sensitivity and roughly 72% specificity. Ophthalmopathy was separated from stable hyperthyroidism by a 13 V-J signature model, with around 90% sensitivity and approximately 81% specificity obtained in cross-validation and 80%/75% obtained in testing.

Recombination joined TRBV30 with TRBJ2-7; TRBD2 is possibly the D segment (5 matching bases). The sample comprised blood. This receptor was identified in a woman aged 18-35 years with Graves' hyperthyroidism. In nucleotides, the sequence is TGTGCCTGGAGTGACCGCAGTGGAGGAGAGCAGTACGTC. Protein translation: CAWSDRSGGEQYV.